The TCR beta chain described here comes from a study of cytomegalovirus exposure and HLA in healthy donors. Study conclusions and caveats: TCR beta chains numbering some 160 were designated cytomegalovirus-associated.

This table comes from immunoSEQ multiplex PCR, and its TCRdb copy is limited to in-frame clones, with some not included. The profile shows about 120,000 clones, approximately 95% of them singletons. The V segment lost 5 bases and the J segment 5 bases; nucleotides outside the gene matches: 8. Germline-derived CDR1 and CDR2 are MDHEN and SYDVKM. The CDR3 covers 14 residues. About this clone itself: Its antigen remains unidentified.

What was sequenced was PBMCs. This clonotype was obtained from a man younger than 35 in good health and CMV-seronegative. J is TRBJ1-2 and V is TRBV28, with 7 bases fitting TRBD1. The CDR3 nucleotides are TGTGCCAGCAGTCAACCGGGACAGATATATGGCTACACCTTC. Amino acid sequence: CASSQPGQIYGYTF.